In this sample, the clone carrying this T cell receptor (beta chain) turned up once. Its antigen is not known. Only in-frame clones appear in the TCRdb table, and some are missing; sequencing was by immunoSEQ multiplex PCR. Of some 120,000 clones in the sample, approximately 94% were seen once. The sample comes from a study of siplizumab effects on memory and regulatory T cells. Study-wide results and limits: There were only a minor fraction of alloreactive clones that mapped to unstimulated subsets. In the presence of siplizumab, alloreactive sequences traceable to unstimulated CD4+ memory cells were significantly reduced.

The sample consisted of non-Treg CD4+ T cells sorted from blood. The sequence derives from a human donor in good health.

The CDR3 spells CASRGLAGSSYNEQFF. The CDR3 DNA reads TGTGCCAGCAGGGGGTTAGCGGGAAGCTCCTACAATGAGCAGTTCTTC. The chain carries TRBV27 and TRBJ2-1; 8 nucleotides agree with TRBD2. Germline V lookup: CDR1 MNHEY, CDR2 SMNVEV (reference sequence). This CDR3 comprises 16 residues. Trimming at V came to 6 bases and at J to 0 bases, leaving 7 bases not matched to a gene.